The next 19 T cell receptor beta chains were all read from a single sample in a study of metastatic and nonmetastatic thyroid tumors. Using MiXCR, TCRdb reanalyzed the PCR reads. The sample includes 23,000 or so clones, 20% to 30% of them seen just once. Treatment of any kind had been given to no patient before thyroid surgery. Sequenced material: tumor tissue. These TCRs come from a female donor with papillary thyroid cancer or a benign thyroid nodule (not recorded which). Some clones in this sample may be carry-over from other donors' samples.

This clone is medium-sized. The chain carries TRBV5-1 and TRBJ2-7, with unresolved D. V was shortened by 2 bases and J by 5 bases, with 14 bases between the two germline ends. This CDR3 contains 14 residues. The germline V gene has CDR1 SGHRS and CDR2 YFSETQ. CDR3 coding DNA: TGCGCCAGCAGCTTAGCCCCATCGGTCAACGAGCAGTACTTC. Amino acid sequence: CASSLAPSVNEQYF.

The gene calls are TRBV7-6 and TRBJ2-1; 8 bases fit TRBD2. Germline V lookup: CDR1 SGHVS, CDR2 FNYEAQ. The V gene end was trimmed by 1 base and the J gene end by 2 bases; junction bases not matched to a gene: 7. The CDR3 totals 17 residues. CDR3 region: CASSLVFGGGPYNEQFF. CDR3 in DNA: TGTGCCAGCAGCTTAGTTTTCGGCGGGGGGCCCTACAATGAGCAGTTCTTC.

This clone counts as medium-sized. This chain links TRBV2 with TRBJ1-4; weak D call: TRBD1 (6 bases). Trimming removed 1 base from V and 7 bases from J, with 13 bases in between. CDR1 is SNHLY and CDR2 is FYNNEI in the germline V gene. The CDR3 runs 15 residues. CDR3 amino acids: CASSEGLGAGEKLFF. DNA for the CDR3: TGTGCCAGCAGTGAAGGGTTGGGGGCAGGTGAAAAACTGTTTTTT.

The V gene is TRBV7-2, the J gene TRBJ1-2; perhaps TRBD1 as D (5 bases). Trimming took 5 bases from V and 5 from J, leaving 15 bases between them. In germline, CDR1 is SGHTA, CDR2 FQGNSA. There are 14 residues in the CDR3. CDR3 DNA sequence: TGTGCCAGCAGCACACGGGGCTCCAAATATGGCTACACCTTC. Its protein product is CASSTRGSKYGYTF. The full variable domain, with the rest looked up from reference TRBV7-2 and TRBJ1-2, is GAGVSQSPSNKVTEKGKDVELRCDPISGHTALYWYRQSLGQGLEFLIYFQGNSAPDKSGLPSDRFSAERTGGSVSTLTIQRTQQEDSAVYLCASSTRGSKYGYTFGSGTRLTVV.

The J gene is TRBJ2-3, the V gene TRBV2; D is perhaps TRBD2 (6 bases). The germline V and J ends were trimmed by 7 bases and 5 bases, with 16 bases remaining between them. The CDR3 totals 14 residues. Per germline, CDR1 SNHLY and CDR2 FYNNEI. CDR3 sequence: CASIGTHLQDTQYF. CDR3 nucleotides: TGTGCCAGCATCGGGACTCATCTCCAAGATACGCAGTATTTT.

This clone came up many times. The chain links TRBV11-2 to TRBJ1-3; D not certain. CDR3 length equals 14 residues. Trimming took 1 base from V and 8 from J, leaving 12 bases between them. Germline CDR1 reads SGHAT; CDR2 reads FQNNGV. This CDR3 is CASSLGPVTDTIYF. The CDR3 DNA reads TGTGCCAGCAGCTTAGGACCGGTCACGGACACCATATATTTT.

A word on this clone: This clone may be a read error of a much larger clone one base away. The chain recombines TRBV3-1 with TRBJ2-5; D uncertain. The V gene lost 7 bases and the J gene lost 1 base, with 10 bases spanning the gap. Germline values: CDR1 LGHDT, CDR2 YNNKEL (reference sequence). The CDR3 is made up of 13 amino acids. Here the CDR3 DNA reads TGTGCCAGCATCCCATGGGGCCAAGAGACCCAGTACTTC. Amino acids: CASIPWGQETQYF.

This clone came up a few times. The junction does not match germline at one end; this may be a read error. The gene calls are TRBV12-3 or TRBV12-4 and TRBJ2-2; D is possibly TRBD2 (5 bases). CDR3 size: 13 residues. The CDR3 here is CASSRGCTGDLFF. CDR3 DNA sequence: TGTGCCAGCAGCCGAGGGTGCACCGGGGATCTGTTTTTT.

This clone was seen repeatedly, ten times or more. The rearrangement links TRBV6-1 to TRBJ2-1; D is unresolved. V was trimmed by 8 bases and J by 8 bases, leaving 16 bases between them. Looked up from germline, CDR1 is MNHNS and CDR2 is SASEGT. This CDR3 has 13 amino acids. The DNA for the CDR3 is TGTGCCAGCCGGCAGTTCCCCAACCATGAGCAGTTCTTC. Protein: CASRQFPNHEQFF.

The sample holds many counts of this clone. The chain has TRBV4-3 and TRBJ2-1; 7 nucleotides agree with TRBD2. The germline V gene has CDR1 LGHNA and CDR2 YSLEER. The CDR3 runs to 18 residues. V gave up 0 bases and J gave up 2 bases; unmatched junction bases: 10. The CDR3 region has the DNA TGCGCCAGCAGCCAAGAACTCGTAAGCGGGGATACCTACAATGAGCAGTTCTTC. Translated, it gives CASSQELVSGDTYNEQFF.

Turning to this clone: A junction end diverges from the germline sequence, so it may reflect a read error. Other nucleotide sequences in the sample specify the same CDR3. The CDR3 bases are TGTGCCAGCAGCCTAGGGCGGTCCTCAGATACTCAGTATTTT. This sequence encodes CASSLGRSSDTQYF. This chain connects TRBV7-3 to TRBJ2-3, with D hard to call. Germline loops: CDR1 SGHTA, CDR2 FQGTGA. The CDR3 sequence is 14 residues long.

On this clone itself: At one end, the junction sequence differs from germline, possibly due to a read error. In nucleotides, the CDR3 is TGTAGTGCTCAACCTGACAGGGGGCTGGGCACTGAATCTTTCTTT. Translated, it gives CSAQPDRGLGTESFF. V and J are TRBV20-1 and TRBJ1-1, with TRBD1 identical over 10 bases. The CDR3 covers 15 residues. Germline CDR1 and CDR2: DFQATT and SNEGSKA (reference sequence).

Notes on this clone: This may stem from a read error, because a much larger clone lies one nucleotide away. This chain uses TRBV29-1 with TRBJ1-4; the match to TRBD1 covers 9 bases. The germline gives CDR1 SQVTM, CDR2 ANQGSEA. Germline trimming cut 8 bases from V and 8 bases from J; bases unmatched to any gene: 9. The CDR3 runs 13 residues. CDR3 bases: TGCAGCTCCAGGGGACAGGGAGTAGAAAAACTGTTTTTT. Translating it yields CSSRGQGVEKLFF.

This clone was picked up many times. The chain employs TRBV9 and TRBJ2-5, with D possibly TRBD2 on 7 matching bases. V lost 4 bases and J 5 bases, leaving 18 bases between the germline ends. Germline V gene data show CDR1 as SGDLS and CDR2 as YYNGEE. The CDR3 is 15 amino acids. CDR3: CASSNLGGPGETQYF. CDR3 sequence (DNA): TGTGCCAGCAGCAATCTCGGGGGGCCAGGGGAGACCCAGTACTTC.

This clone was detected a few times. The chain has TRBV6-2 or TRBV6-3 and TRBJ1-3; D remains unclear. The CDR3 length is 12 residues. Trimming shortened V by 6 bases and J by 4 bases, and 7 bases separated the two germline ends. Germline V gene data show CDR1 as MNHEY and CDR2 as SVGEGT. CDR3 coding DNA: TGTGCCAGCAGACGCGGAGGAAACACCATATATTTT. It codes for CASRRGGNTIYF.

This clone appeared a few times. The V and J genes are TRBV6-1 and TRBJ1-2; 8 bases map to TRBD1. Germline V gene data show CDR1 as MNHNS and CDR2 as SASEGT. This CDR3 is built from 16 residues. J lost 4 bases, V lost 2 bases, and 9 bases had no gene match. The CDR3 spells CASSERAGGERYGYTF. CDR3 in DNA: TGTGCCAGCAGTGAACGGGCAGGGGGCGAGCGCTATGGCTACACCTTC.

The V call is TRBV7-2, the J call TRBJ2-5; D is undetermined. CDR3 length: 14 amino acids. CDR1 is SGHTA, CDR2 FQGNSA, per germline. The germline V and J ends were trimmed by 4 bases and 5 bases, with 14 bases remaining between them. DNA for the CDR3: TGTGCCAGCAGCTCGTTTGTGGTTTGGGAGACCCAGTACTTC. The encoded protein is CASSSFVVWETQYF.

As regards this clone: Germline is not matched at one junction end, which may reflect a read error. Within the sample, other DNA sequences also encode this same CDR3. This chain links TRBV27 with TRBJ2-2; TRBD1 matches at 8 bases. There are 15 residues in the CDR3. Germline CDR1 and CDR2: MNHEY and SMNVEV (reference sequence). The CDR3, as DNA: TGTGCCAGCAGTTTGGGGACAGGCGACGTCGGGGAACTGTTTTTT. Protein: CASSLGTGDVGELFF.

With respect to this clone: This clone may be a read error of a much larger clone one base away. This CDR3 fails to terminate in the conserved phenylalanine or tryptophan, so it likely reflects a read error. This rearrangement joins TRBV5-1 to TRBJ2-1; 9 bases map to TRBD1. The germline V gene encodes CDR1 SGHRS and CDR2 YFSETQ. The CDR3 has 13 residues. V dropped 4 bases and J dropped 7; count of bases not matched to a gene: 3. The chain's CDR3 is CASSRDRENEQFL. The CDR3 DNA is TGCGCCAGCAGCCGGGACAGGGAGAATGAGCAGTTCCTC.